The TCR beta chain described here comes from a study of T and B cells in COVID-19 patients. The wider study: Blood was sampled from COVID-19 patients who were either actively infected or recovered. Comorbidities linked to unfavorable COVID-19 outcome were present in about 90% of the 20 active-infection patients. Of 20 to 25 active-infection patients, 11 to 12 were critically ill with mechanical ventilation or extracorporeal membrane oxygenation.

From blood, about 240-500 ng of genomic DNA served as TRB template. This clonotype has at least ten counts. Its specificity is unknown. Overall study results and limits: Patients with COVID-19 reportedly showed strongly skewed T cell receptor beta variable and joining gene usage.

Multiplex PCR with BIOMED2 TRB-A/B primer pools amplified TRB rearrangements. One entry per CDR3 protein results from TCRdb running MiXCR on the multiplex PCR reads. The table records more than 11,000 distinct CDR3 sequences, 28% of them present only once. CDR3 length equals 12 residues. CDR1 is MNHEY, CDR2 SVGEGT, per germline. Trimming took off 8 bases at V and 8 bases at J, with 13 bases between the two ends. Sequences were obtained from blood. V is TRBV6-2 or TRBV6-3 and J is TRBJ2-1, with D tentatively TRBD2 (6 bases). This TCR was sampled from a human donor who had recovered from COVID-19. The CDR3: CASGLGGDEQFF. The CDR3 nucleotides read TGTGCCAGCGGCCTTGGAGGGGATGAGCAGTTCTTC.